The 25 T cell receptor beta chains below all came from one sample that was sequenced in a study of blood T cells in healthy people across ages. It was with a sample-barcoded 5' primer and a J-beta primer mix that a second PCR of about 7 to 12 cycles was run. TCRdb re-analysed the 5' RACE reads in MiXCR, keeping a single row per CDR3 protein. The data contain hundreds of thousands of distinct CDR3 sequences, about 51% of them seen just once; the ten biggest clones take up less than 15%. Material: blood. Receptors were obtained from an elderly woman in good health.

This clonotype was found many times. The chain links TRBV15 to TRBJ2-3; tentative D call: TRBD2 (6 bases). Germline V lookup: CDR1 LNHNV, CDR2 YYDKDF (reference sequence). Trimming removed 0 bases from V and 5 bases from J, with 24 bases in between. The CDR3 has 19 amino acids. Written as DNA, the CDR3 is TGTGCCACCAGCAGAGACCTAAAAGTGGGCGGGGCCAGTATAGATACGCAGTATTTT. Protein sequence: CATSRDLKVGGASIDTQYF.

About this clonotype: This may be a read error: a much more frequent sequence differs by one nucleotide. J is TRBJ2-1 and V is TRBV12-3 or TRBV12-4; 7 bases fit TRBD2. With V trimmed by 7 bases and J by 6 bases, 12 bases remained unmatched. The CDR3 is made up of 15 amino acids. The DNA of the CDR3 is TGTGCCAGCACCGGAGGGGCTAGCGGCTGCAATGAGCAGTTCTTC. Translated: CASTGGASGCNEQFF.

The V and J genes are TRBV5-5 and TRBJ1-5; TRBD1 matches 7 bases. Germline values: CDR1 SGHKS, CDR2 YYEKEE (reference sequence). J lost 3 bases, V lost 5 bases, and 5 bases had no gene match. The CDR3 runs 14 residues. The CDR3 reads CASRPGQSNQPQHF. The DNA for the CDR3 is TGTGCCAGCAGGCCGGGACAGTCCAATCAGCCCCAGCATTTT.

The CDR3 here is CSATNYNEQFF. In DNA, the CDR3 is TGCAGTGCTACGAACTACAATGAGCAGTTCTTC. The rearrangement links TRBV20-1 to TRBJ2-1, with unresolved D. This CDR3 is built from 11 residues. Germline CDR1 is DFQATT and CDR2 is SNEGSKA (reference sequence). V lost 4 bases to trimming and J lost 3 bases, with 4 bases between them.

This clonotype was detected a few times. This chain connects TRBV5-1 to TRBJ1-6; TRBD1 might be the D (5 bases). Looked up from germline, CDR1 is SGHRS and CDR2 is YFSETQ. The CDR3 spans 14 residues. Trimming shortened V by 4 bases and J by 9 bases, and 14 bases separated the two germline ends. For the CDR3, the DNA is TGCGCCAGCAGCGTGCGACAGAGGATTTCACCCCTCCACTTT. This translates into CASSVRQRISPLHF.

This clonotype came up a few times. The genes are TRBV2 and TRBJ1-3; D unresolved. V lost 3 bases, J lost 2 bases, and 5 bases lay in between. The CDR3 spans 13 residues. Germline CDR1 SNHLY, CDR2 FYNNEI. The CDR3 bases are TGTGCCAGCAGTGACGGGGCTGGAAACACCATATATTTT. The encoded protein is CASSDGAGNTIYF.

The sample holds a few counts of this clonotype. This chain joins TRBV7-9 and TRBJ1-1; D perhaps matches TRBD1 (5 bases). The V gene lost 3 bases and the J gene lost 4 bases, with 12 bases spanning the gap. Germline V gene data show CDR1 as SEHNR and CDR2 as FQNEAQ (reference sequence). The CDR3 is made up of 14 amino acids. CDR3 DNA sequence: TGTGCCAGCAGCTTCGGCAGGGCCTCCACTGAAGCTTTCTTT. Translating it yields CASSFGRASTEAFF.

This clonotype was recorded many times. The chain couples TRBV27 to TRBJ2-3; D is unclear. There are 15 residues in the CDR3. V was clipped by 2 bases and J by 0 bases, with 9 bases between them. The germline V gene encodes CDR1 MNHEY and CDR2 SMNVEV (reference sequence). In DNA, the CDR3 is TGTGCCAGCAGTTTACTGAAACTTAGCACAGATACGCAGTATTTT. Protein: CASSLLKLSTDTQYF.

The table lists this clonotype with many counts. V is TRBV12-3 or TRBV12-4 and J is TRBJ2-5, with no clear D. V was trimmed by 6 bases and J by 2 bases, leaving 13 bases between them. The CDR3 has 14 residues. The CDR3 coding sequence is TGTGCCAGCAGCCCCAGTGTTGGGCAAGAGACCCAGTACTTC. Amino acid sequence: CASSPSVGQETQYF.

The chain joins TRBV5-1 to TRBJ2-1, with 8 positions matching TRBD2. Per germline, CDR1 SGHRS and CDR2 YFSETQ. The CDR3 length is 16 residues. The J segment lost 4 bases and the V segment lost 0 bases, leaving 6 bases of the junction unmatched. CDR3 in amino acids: CASSLAPGGPYNEQFF. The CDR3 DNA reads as TGCGCCAGCAGCTTGGCCCCGGGAGGGCCTTACAATGAGCAGTTCTTC.

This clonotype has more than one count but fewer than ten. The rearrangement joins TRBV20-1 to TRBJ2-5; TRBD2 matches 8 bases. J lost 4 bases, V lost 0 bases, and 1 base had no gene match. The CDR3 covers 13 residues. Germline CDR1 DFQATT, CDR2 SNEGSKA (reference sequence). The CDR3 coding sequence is TGCAGTGCTAGAGAACTAGCGGCAGAGACCCAGTACTTC. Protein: CSARELAAETQYF.

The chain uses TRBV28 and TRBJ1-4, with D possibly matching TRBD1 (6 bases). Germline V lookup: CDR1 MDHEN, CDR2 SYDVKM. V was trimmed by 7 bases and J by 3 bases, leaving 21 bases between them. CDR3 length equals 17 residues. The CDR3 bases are TGTGCCAGCAAGGTCGGCTTTTACAGGGCACCTAATGAAAAACTGTTTTTT. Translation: CASKVGFYRAPNEKLFF.

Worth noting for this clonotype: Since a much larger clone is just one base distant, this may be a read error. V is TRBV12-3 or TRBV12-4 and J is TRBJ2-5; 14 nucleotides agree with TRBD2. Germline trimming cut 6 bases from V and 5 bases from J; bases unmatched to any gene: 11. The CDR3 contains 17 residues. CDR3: CASRTKSGLAGVETQYF. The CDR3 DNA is TGTGCCAGCAGAACTAAATCGGGACTAGCGGGAGTGGAGACCCAGTACTTC.

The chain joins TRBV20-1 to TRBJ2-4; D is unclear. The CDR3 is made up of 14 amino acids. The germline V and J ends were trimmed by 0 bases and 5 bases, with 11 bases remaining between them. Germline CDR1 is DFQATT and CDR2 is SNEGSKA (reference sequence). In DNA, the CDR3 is TGCAGTGCTAGAGATCCGGGTTCCGAAAACATTCAGTACTTC. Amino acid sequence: CSARDPGSENIQYF.

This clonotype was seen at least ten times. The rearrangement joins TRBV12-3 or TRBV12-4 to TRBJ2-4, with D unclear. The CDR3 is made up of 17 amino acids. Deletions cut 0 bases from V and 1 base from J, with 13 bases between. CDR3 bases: TGTGCCAGCAGTTTAGCCCCCTTTATCGGGGCCAAAAACATTCAGTACTTC. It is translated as CASSLAPFIGAKNIQYF.

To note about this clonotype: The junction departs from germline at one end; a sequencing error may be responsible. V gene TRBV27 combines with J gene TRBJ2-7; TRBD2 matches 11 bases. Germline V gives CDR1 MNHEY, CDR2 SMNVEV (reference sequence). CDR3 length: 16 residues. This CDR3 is CASSSLAGVTSYEQCF. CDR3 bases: TGTGCCAGCAGTTCACTAGCGGGGGTAACTTCCTACGAGCAGTGCTTC.

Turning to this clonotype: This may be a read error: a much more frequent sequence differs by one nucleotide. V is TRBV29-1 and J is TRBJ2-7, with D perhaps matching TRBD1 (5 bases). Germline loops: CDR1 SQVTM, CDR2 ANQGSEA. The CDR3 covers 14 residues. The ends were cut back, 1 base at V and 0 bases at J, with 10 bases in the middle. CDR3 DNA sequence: TGCAGCGTTGAAGGCGGCCAGGGCTCCTACGAGCAGTACTTC. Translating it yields CSVEGGQGSYEQYF.

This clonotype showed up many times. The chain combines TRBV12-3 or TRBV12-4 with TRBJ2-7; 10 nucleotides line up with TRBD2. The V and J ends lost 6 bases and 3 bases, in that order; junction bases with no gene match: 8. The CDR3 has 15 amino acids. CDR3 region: CASSNIAGGYYEQYF. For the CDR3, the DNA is TGTGCCAGCAGCAATATAGCGGGAGGTTACTACGAGCAGTACTTC.

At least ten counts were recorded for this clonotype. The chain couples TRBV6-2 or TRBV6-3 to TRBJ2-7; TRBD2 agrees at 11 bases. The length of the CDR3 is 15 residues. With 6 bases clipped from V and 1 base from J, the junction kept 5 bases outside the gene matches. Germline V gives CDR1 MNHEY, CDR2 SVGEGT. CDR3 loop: CASRVLAGGSYEQYF. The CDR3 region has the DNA TGTGCCAGCAGGGTCCTAGCGGGAGGATCCTACGAGCAGTACTTC.

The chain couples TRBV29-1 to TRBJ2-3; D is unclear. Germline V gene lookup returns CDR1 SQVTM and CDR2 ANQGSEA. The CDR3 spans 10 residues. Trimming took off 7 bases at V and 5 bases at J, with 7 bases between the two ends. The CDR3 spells CSAVGDTQYF. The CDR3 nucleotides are TGCAGCGCTGTAGGAGATACGCAGTATTTT.

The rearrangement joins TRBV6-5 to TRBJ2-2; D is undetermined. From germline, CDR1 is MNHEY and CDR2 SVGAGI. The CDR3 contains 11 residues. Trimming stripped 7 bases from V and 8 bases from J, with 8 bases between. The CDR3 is CASKVLGELFF. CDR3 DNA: TGTGCCAGCAAGGTCCTAGGGGAGCTGTTTTTT.

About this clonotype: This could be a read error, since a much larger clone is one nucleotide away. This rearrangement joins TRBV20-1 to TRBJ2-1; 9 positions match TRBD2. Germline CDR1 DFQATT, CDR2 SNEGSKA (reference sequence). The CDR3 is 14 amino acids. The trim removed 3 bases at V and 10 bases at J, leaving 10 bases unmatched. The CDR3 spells CSASKREVRHEQFF. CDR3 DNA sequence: TGCAGTGCTAGCAAGCGGGAGGTTCGACACGAGCAGTTCTTC.

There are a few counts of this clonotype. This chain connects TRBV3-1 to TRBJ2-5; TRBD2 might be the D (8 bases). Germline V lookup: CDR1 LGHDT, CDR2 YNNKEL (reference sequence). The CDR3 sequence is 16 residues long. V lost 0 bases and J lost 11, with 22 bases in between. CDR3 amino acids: CASSQEPRGRTGEQYF. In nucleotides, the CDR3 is TGTGCCAGCAGCCAAGAACCACGCGGGAGGACAGGTGAGCAGTACTTC.

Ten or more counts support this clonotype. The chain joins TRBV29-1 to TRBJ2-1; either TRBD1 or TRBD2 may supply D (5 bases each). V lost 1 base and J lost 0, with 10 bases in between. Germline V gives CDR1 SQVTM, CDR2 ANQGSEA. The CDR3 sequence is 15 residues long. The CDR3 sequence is CSVEGDLHSYNEQFF. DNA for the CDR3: TGCAGCGTTGAAGGGGACCTCCACTCCTACAATGAGCAGTTCTTC.

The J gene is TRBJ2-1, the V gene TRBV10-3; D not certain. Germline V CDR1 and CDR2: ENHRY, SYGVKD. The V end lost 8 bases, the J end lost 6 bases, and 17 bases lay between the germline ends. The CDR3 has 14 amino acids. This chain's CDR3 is CAIGSSPTPNEQFF. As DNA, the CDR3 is TGTGCCATCGGTAGCTCCCCCACCCCCAATGAGCAGTTCTTC.